The sequence of this T cell receptor beta chain was determined in a study of glioma-infiltrating T cells. In the case of this clonotype: Its antigen is not identified.

Germline-derived CDR1 and CDR2 are MNHNS and SASEGT. The CDR3 extends over 14 amino acids. The iRepertoire nested amplicon-rescue multiplex PCR amplified TCR alpha and beta CDR3s from RNA. Input was roughly 85-450 ng of tissue mRNA or PBMC total RNA. From the multiplex PCR reads, TCRdb called clonotypes with MiXCR, one entry per CDR3 protein. This table holds about 190,000 distinct CDR3 sequences, around 30% found once. Study-wide points: Only very few CDR3 sequences appeared in both tissue and blood. Above-expected tissue-blood divergence occurred in all gliomas, most in low-grade ones.

Sequencing was carried out using glioma tissue, nonneoplastic brain tissue, or PBMCs (not recorded which). This chain connects TRBV6-1 to TRBJ2-3; TRBD1 aligns across 11 bases. Near its end, the DNA agrees better with TRBJ1-5, so the J call may be wrong. The sequence derives from a human donor with low-grade glioma or glioblastoma, undergoing nonglioma brain surgery, or in good health (not recorded which). DNA for the CDR3: TGTGCCAGCGGACAGGGGGCCCTCACAGATCCGCAGCATTTT. It is translated as CASGQGALTDPQHF.